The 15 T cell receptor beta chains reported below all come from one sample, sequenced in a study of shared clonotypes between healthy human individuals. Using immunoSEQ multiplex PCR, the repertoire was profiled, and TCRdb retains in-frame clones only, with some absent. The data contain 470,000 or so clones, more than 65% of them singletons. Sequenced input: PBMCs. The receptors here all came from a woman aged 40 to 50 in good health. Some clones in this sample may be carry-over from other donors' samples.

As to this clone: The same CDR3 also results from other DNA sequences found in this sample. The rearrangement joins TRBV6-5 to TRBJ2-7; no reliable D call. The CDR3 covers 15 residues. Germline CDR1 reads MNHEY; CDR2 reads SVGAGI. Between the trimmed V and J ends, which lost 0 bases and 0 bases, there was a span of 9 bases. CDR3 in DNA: TGTGCCAGCAGTTACTCGAGCGCCTTCTCCTACGAGCAGTACTTC. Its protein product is CASSYSSAFSYEQYF.

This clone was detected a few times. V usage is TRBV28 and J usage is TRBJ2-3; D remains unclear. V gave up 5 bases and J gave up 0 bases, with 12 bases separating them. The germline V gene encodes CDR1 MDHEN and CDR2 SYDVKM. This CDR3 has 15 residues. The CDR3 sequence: CASSPRRSSTDTQYF. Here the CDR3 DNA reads TGTGCCAGCAGTCCTCGGCGGTCTAGCACAGATACGCAGTATTTT.

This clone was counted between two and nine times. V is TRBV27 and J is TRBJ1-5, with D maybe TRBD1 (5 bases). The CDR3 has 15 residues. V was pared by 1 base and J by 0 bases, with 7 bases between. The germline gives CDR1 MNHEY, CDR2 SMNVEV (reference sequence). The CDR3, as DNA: TGTGCCAGCAGTTTATGGGGGTATAGCAATCAGCCCCAGCATTTT. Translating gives CASSLWGYSNQPQHF.

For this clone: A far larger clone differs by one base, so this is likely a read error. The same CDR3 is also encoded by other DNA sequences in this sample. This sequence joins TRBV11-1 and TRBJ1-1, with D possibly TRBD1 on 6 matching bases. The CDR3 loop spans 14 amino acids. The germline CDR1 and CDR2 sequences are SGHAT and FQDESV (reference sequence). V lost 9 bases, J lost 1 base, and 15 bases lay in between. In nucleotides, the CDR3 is TGTGCCAGTAGCGCAGACAGGACGAACACTGAAGCTTTCTTT. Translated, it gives CASSADRTNTEAFF.

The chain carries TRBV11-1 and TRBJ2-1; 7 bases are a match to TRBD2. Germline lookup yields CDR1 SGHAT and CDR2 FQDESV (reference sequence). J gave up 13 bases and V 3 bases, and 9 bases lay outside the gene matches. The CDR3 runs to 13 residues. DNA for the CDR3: TGTGCCAGCAGCTTTGGCCTAGCGGAGGAACAGTTCTTC. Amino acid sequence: CASSFGLAEEQFF.

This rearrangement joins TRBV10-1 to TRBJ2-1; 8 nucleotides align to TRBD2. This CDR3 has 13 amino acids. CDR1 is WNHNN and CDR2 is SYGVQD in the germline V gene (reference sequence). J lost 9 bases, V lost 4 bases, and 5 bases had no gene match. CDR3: CASSVTREAEQFF. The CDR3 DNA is TGCGCCAGCAGTGTAACGCGGGAGGCTGAGCAGTTCTTC.

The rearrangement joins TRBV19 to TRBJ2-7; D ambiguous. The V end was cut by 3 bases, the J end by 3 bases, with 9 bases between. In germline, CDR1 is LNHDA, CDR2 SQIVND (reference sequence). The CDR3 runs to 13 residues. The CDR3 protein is CASSIGVVYEQYF. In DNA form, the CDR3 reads TGTGCCAGTAGTATTGGAGTCGTCTACGAGCAGTACTTC. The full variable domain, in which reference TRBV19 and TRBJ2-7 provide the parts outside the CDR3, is DGGITQSPKYLFRKEGQNVTLSCEQNLNHDAMYWYRQDPGQGLRLIYYSQIVNDFQKGDIAEGYSVSREKKESFPLTVTSAQKNPTAFYLCASSIGVVYEQYFGPGTRLTVT.

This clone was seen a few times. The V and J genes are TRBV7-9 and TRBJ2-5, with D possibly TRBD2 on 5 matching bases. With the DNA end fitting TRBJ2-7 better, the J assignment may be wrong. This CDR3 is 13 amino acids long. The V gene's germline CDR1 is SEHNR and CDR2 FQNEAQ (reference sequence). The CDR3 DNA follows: TGTGCCAGCAGGCCGGGAACCTCCTACGAGCAGTACTTC. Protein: CASRPGTSYEQYF.

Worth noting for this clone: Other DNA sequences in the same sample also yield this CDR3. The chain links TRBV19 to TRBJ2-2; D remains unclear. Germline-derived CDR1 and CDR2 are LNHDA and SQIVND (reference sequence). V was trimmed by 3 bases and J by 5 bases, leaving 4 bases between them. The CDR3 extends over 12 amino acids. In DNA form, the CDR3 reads TGTGCCAGTAGTATTTTGACCGGGGAGCTGTTTTTT. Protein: CASSILTGELFF.

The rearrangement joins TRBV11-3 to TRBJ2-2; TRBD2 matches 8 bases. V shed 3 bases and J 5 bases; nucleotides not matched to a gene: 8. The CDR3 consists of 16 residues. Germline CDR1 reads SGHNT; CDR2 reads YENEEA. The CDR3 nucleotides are TGTGCCAGCAGCTTGGGCGGGGGGCAGAGTACCGGGGAGCTGTTTTTT. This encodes CASSLGGGQSTGELFF.

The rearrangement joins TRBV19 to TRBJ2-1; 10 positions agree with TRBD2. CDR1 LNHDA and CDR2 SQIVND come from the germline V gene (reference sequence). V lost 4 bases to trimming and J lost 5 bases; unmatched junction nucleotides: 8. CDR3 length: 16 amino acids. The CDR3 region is CASSTLAGATNNEQFF. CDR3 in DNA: TGTGCCAGTAGTACCCTAGCGGGAGCTACCAACAATGAGCAGTTCTTC.

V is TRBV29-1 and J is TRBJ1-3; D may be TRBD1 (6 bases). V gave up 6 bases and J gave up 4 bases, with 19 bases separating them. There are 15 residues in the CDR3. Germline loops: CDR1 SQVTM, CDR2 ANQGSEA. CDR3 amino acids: CSVGDRTPWGNTIYF. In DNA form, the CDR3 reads TGCAGCGTGGGTGACAGGACCCCTTGGGGAAACACCATATATTTT.

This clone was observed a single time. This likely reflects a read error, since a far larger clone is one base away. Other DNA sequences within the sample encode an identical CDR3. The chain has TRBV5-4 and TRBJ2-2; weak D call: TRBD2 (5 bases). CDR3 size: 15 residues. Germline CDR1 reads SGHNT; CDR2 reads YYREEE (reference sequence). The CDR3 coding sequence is TGTGCCAGCAGCCAAATGGGTTCAAACACCGGGGAACTGTTTTTT. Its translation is CASSQMGSNTGELFF. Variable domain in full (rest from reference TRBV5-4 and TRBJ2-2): ETGVTQSPTHLIKTRGQQVTLRCSSQSGHNTVSWYQQALGQGPQFIFQYYREEENGRGNFPPRFSGLQFPNYSSELNVNALELDDSALYLCASSQMGSNTGELFFGEGSRLTVL.

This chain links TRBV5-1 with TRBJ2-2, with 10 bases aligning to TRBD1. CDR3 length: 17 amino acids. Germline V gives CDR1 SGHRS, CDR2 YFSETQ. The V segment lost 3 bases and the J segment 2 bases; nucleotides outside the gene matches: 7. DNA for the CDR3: TGCGCCAGCAGCTCGTCGGGACAGGGGTTTAACACCGGGGAGCTGTTTTTT. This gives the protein CASSSSGQGFNTGELFF.

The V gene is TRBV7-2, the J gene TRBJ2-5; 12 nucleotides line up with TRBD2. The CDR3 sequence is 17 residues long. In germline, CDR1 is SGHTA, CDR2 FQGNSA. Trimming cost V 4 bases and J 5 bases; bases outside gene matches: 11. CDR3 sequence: CASSSGLAGRRMETQYF. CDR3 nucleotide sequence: TGTGCCAGCAGCTCGGGACTAGCGGGCCGCCGGATGGAGACCCAGTACTTC.